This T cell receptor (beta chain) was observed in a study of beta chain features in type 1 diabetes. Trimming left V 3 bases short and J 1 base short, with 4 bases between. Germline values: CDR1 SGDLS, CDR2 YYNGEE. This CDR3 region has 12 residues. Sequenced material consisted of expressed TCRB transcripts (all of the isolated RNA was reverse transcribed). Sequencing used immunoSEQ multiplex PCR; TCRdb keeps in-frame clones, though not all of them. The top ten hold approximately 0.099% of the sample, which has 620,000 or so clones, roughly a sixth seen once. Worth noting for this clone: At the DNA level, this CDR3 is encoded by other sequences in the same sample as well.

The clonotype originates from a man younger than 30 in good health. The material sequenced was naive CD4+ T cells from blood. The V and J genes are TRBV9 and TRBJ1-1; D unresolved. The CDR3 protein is CASSGQNTEAFF. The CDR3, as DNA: TGTGCCAGCAGCGGTCAGAACACTGAAGCTTTCTTT.